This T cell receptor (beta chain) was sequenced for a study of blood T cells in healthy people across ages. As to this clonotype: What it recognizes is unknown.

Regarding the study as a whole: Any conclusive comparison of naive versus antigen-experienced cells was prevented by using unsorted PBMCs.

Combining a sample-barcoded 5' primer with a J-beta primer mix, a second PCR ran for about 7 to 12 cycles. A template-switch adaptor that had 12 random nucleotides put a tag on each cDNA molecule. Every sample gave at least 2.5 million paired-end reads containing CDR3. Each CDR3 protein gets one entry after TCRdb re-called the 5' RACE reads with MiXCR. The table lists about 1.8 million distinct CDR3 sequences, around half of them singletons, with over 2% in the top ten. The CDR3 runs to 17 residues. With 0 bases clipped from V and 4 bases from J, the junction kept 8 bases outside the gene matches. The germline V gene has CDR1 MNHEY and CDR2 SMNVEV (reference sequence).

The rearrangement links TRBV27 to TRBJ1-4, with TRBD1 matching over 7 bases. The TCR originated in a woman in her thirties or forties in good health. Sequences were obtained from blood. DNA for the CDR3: TGTGCCAGCAGTTTATCGCAGGGGGGGAGTTTTAATGAAAAACTGTTTTTT. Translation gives CASSLSQGGSFNEKLFF.